These 4 T cell receptor beta chains originate from one sample sequenced in a study of T cells in Graves' hyperthyroidism and ophthalmopathy. The CDR3 regions of TCR beta were amplified from RNA transcripts. When the TCR CDR3 underwent first-round RT-PCR, the HTBI primer set was used. One entry per CDR3 protein results from TCRdb running MiXCR on the multiplex PCR reads. This table has 370,000 or so distinct CDR3 sequences, 15% to 18% appearing once. Sequenced material: blood. The receptor source for this set is a young woman with Graves' hyperthyroidism that later progressed to Graves' ophthalmopathy.

This clonotype was counted at least ten times. The gene calls are TRBV2 and TRBJ1-1; D gene unclear. V lost 9 bases and J lost 3, with 11 bases in between. Germline-derived CDR1 and CDR2 are SNHLY and FYNNEI. This CDR3 contains 12 residues. CDR3 coding DNA: TGTGCCAGTACCGGGTCGTACACTGAAGCTTTCTTT. It encodes CASTGSYTEAFF.

This clonotype came up a few times. The gene calls are TRBV4-3 and TRBJ1-1; no clear D. V lost 1 base, J lost 5 bases, and 8 bases lay in between. Germline lookup yields CDR1 LGHNA and CDR2 YSLEER. The CDR3 consists of 13 residues. CDR3 bases: TGCGCCAGCAGCCAAGCGATGAGAACTGAAGCTTTCTTT. It translates to CASSQAMRTEAFF.

This clonotype has a count of ten or more. The gene calls are TRBV18 and TRBJ2-2, with a possible D match to TRBD1 (6 bases). Germline assignment: CDR1 KGHSH and CDR2 LQKENI. This CDR3 is built from 15 residues. V was pared by 6 bases and J by 0 bases, with 11 bases between. CDR3 nucleotide sequence: TGTGCCAGCTCGCTAGGACAGCCGAACACCGGGGAGCTGTTTTTT. Protein product: CASSLGQPNTGELFF.

This clonotype was seen many times. V gene TRBV7-9 combines with J gene TRBJ2-1, with D maybe TRBD1 (5 bases). CDR3 length: 14 amino acids. The ends were cut back, 7 bases at V and 5 bases at J, with 15 bases in the middle. Germline-derived CDR1 and CDR2 are SEHNR and FQNEAQ (reference sequence). The CDR3 sequence is CASTLIGADNEQFF. The CDR3 DNA follows: TGTGCCAGCACCCTCATTGGGGCGGACAATGAGCAGTTCTTC.